Detailed here is one TCR beta chain. Its antigen is not identified. This sample was taken from a study of PD-1 blockade in classical Hodgkin lymphoma. Study-level results: Still unresolved is the cause of the repertoire differences, which may be disease activity or prior therapy. Complete responders matched newly diagnosed patients in baseline diversity.

All patients experienced relapse after autologous stem cell transplantation, and brentuximab vedotin exposure was variable. Complete response, partial response or progressive disease made up the best responses. Only in-frame clones appear in the TCRdb table, and some are missing; sequencing was by immunoSEQ multiplex PCR. The repertoire holds approximately 25,000 clones, with about 83% as singletons. The germline gives CDR1 SGHRS, CDR2 YFSETQ. The CDR3 extends over 14 amino acids. V was clipped by 4 bases and J by 5 bases, with 15 bases between them. This receptor was obtained from a human donor with classical Hodgkin lymphoma. The chain joins TRBV5-1 to TRBJ2-5; possible D gene TRBD1, 6 bases. The sequencing used peripheral blood mononuclear cells (PBMCs), collected before the second cycle of nivolumab. The CDR3 DNA reads as TGCGCCAGCAGCGGAAGGACAGCGCGGGAGACCCAGTACTTC. Amino acid sequence: CASSGRTARETQYF.